This T cell receptor beta chain was found in a study of response to subunit inactivated influenza vaccine (dated by TCRdb to between 2017 and 2018). Background for the entire study: The study used deep quantitative T cell receptor repertoire profiling to track responses to a trivalent subunit inactivated influenza vaccine.

In regard to this clonotype: Its binding antigen is unknown. Per-base quality was not reported, and no clone a single base away is much larger than it.

The CDR3 numbers 16 residues from cysteine through phenylalanine. Only the CDR3 DNA is retained, 48 bases long and in frame from the first base. The CDR1 and CDR2 encoded by the germline V gene are SNHLY and FYNNEI. Relative to germline, V is 5 bases shorter and J is 0 bases shorter, with 13 bases between their ends. Library preparation was by RT-PCR. The sample was run on an Illumina HiSeq 2500. TCRdb passed the public sequencing reads through fastp at Q25 and MiXCR, retaining productive beta sequences. Every entry covers one CDR3 protein and lists the most common genes and DNA from its rows. This sample gives hundreds of thousands of distinct CDR3 sequences in total; less than 20% of them show up just once. The top ten hold around 10% of the sample. What the work shows at the level of the full study, not this receptor alone: The authors proposed that each seasonal influenza vaccination may bring in only a limited number of new T cells.

The input for sequencing was PBMCs from blood, taken 11 to 12 days after vaccination. This receptor was taken from a man in his fifties who received an inactivated influenza vaccine. Donor details come from another sample of the same person, matched by shared clones. The V and J segments used are TRBV2 and TRBJ1-4; TRBD1 is perhaps the D gene, given 6 matching bases. The CDR3 has the sequence CASSFTGTTTNEKLFF. The sequenced DNA is TGTGCCAGCAGTTTTACAGGGACTACAACTAATGAAAAACTGTTTTTT.